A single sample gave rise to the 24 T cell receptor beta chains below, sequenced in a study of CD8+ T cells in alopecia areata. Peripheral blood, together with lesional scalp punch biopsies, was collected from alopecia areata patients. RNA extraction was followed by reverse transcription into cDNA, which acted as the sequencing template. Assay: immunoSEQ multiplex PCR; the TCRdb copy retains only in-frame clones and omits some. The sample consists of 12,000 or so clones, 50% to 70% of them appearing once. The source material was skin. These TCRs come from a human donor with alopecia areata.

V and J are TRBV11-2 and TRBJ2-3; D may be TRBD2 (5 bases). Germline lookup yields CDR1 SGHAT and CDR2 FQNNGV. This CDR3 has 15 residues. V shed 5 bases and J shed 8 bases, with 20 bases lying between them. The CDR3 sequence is CASSRDVGVEGTQYF. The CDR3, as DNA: TGTGCCAGCAGCCGAGACGTGGGAGTGGAAGGTACGCAGTATTTT.

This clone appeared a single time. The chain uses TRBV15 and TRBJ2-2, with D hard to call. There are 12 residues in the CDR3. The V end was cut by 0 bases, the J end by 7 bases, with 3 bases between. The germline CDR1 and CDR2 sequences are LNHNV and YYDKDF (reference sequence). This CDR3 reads CATSRENGELFF. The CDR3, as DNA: TGTGCCACCAGCAGAGAGAACGGGGAGCTGTTTTTT.

The CDR3 sequence is CASRPDRAYNEQFF. The CDR3 bases are TGTGCCAGCAGACCGGACAGGGCCTACAATGAGCAGTTCTTC. This chain links TRBV6-4 with TRBJ2-1; 8 bases map to TRBD1. V was pared by 6 bases and J by 2 bases, with 3 bases of the junction left unmatched. The CDR3 is made up of 14 amino acids. Germline loops: CDR1 MRHNA, CDR2 SNTAGT.

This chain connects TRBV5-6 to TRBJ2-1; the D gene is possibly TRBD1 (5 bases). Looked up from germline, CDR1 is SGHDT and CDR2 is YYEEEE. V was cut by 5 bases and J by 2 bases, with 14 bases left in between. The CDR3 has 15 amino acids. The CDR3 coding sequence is TGTGCCAGCAGGGTACGGACAACCCCCTACAATGAGCAGTTCTTC. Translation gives CASRVRTTPYNEQFF.

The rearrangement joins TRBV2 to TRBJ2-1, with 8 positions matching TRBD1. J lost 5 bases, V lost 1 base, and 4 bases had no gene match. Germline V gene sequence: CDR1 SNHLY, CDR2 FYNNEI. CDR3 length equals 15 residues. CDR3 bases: TGTGCCAGCAGTGAAGGGACAGGGACCCACAATGAGCAGTTCTTC. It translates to CASSEGTGTHNEQFF.

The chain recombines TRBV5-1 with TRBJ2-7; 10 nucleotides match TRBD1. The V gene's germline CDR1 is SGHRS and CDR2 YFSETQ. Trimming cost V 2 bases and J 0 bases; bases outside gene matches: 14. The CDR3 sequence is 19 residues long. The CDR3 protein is CASSFIDWTGGRSSYEQYF. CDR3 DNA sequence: TGCGCCAGCAGCTTTATTGACTGGACAGGGGGGCGAAGCTCCTACGAGCAGTACTTC.

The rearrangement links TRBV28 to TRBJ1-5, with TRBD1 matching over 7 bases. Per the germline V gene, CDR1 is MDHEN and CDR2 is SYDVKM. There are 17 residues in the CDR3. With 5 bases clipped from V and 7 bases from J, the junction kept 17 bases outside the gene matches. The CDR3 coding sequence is TGTGCCAGCAGTCGTGCGACAGAACAGGGGACGTACCAGCCCCAGCATTTT. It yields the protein CASSRATEQGTYQPQHF. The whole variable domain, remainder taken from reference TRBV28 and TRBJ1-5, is DVKVTQSSRYLVKRTGEKVFLECVQDMDHENMFWYRQDPGLGLRLIYFSYDVKMKEKGDIPEGYSVSREKKERFSLILESASTNQTSMYLCASSRATEQGTYQPQHFGDGTRLSIL.

CDR3 sequence: CASSVMAGGFDEQFF. As DNA, the CDR3 is TGTGCCAGTAGTGTGATGGCGGGAGGGTTCGATGAGCAGTTCTTC. The rearrangement joins TRBV19 to TRBJ2-1; 9 bases are a match to TRBD2. CDR1 LNHDA and CDR2 SQIVND come from the germline V gene (reference sequence). J was trimmed by 8 bases and V by 5 bases; bases with no gene match: 10. This CDR3 spans 15 amino acids.

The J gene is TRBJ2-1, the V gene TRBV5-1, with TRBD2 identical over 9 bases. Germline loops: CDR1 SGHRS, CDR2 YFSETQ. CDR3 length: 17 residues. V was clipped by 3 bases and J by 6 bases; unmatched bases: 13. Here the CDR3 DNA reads TGCGCCAGCAGCTACCAACCTGGCTCTAGCGGGATCAATGAGCAGTTCTTC. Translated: CASSYQPGSSGINEQFF.

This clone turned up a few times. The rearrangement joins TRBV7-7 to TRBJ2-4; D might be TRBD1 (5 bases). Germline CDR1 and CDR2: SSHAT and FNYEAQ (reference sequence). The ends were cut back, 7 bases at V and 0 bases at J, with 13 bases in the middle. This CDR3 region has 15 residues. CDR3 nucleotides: TGTGCCAGCACCCAGACAGCACTAGCCAAAAACATTCAGTACTTC. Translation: CASTQTALAKNIQYF.

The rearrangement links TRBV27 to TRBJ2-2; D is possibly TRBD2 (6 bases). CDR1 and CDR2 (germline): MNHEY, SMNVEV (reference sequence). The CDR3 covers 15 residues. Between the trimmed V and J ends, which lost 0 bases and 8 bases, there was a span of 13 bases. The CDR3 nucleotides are TGTGCCAGCAGTTTATCGATTCTAGCGAGTGGGGAGCTGTTTTTT. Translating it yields CASSLSILASGELFF.

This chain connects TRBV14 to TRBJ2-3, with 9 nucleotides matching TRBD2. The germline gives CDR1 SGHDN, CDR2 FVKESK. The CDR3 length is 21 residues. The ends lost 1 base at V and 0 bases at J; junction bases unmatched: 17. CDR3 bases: TGTGCCAGCAGCCAAGGCACGGTCCGGGTAGCGGGAGCTACTAGCACAGATACGCAGTATTTT. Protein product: CASSQGTVRVAGATSTDTQYF.

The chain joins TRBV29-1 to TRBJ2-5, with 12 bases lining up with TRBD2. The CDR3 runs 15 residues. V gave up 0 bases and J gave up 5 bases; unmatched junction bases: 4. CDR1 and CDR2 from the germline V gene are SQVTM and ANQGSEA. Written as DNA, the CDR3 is TGCAGCGTTGAAGATGGGACTAGCGGGCGGGAGACCCAGTACTTC. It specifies CSVEDGTSGRETQYF.

This CDR3 is CASSVRSGETQYF. The CDR3 bases are TGTGCCAGCAGCGTCAGGTCCGGGGAGACCCAGTACTTC. The gene calls are TRBV9 and TRBJ2-5, with D hard to call. Trimming shortened V by 2 bases and J by 5 bases, and 10 bases separated the two germline ends. The CDR3 length is 13 residues. Germline lookup yields CDR1 SGDLS and CDR2 YYNGEE. The full variable domain, completed using reference TRBV9 and TRBJ2-5, is DSGVTQTPKHLITATGQRVTLRCSPRSGDLSVYWYQQSLDQGLQFLIQYYNGEERAKGNILERFSAQQFPDLHSELNLSSLELGDSALYFCASSVRSGETQYFGPGTRLLVL.

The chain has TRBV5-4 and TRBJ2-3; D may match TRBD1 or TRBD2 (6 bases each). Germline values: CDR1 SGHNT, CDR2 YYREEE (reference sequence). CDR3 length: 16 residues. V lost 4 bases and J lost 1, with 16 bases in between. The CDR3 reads CASSQAGTLGTDTQYF. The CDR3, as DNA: TGTGCCAGCAGCCAGGCGGGGACACTCGGCACAGATACGCAGTATTTT.

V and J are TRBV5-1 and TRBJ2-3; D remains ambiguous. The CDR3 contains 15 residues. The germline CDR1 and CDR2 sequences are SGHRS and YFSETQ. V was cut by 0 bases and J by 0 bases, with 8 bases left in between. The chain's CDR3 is CASSLDVISTDTQYF. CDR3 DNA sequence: TGCGCCAGCAGCTTGGATGTGATTAGCACAGATACGCAGTATTTT.

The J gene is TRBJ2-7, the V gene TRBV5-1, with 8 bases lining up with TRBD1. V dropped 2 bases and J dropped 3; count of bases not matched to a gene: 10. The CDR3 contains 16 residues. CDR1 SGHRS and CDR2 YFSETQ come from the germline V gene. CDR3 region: CASSFSTGELVYEQYF. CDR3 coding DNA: TGCGCCAGCAGCTTCTCGACAGGGGAATTAGTCTACGAGCAGTACTTC.

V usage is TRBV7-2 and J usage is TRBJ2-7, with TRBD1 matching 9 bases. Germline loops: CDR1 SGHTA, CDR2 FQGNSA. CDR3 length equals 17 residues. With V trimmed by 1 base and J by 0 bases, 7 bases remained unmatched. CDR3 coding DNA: TGTGCCAGCAGCTTAGGGGGGACAGGGCGCGGCTCCTACGAGCAGTACTTC. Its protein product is CASSLGGTGRGSYEQYF.

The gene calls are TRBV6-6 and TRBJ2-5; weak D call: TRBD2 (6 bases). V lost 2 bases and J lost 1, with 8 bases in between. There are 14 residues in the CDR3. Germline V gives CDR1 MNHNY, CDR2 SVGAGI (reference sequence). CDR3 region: CASSYPGSQETQYF. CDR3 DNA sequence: TGTGCCAGCAGTTACCCCGGGAGCCAAGAGACCCAGTACTTC.

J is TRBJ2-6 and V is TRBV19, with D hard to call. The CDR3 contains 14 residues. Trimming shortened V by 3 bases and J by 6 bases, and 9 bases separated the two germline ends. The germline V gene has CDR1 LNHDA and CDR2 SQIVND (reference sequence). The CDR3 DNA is TGTGCCAGTAGTATGAGCGTGGAGGCCAACGTCCTGACTTTC. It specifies CASSMSVEANVLTF.

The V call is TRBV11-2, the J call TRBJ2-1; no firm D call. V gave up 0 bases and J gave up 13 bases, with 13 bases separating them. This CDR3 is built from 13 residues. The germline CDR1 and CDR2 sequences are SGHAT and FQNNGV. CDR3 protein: CASSLELSSGQFF. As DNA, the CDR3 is TGTGCCAGCAGCTTAGAGTTGAGTAGTGGACAGTTCTTC.

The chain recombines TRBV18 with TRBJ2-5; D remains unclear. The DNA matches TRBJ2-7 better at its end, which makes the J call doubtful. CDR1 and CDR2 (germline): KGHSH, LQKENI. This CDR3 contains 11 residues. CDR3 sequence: CASSIGYEQYF. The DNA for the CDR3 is TGTGCCAGCTCAATTGGTTACGAGCAGTACTTC.

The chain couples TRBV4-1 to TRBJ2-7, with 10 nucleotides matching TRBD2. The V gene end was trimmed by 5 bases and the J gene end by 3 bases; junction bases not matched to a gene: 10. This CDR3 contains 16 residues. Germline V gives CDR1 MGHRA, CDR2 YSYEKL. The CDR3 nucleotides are TGCGCCAGCAGCGCCCCTCCAGCGGGAGGGGACTACGAGCAGTACTTC. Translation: CASSAPPAGGDYEQYF.

CDR3 DNA: TGTGCCAGCAGTTTGGGGACAGTTAACTATGGCTACACCTTC. Its protein is CASSLGTVNYGYTF. The chain is built from TRBV28 and TRBJ1-2, with 7 bases aligning to TRBD1. Germline V CDR1 and CDR2: MDHEN, SYDVKM. Trimming at V came to 3 bases and at J to 1 base, leaving 2 bases not matched to a gene. The CDR3 extends over 14 amino acids.